A selection of T cell receptor beta chains follows, all from one sample in a study of shared clonotypes between healthy human individuals. Assay: immunoSEQ multiplex PCR; the TCRdb copy retains only in-frame clones and omits some. The sample yields 1 million to 1.2 million clones, around three quarters seen once. Sequenced: memory CD4+ T cells from PBMCs. These TCRs come from a man between 18 and 29 years old in good health. Some clones in this sample may be carry-over from other donors' samples. CDR3s include the opening cysteine and the closing phenylalanine or tryptophan. Each record gives: D gene, clone size, J gene, V gene, CDR3 protein, CDR3 DNA. The D gene is left open where the match is weak. Not every row has a clone size; where given, it reads once, few, many or a size class.

. . TRBJ2-3 TRBV4-2 CASSQDPVASDSTDTQYF TGTGCCAGCAGCCAAGATCCCGTTGCTAGCGACAGCACAGATACGCAGTATTTT
TRBD2 . TRBJ2-2 TRBV5-4 CASSLGAGGDTGELFF TGTGCCAGCAGCTTGGGAGCGGGAGGGGACACCGGGGAGCTGTTTTTT
TRBD1 . TRBJ1-5 TRBV27 CASSTGVYQPQHF TGTGCCAGCTCAACAGGGGTTTATCAGCCCCAGCATTTT
TRBD1 . TRBJ1-5 TRBV4-1 CASSQDLVRGPESIGPQHF TGCGCCAGCAGCCAAGATCTGGTAAGGGGGCCCGAATCCATCGGGCCCCAGCATTTT
. . TRBJ1-2 TRBV5-1 CASSLGGIGNYGYTF TGCGCCAGCAGCTTGGGAGGGATCGGTAACTATGGCTACACCTTC
TRBD1 many TRBJ1-1 TRBV14 CASSQTPGQGDTEAFF TGTGCCAGCAGCCAAACTCCGGGACAGGGGGACACTGAAGCTTTCTTT
TRBD1 . TRBJ1-2 TRBV18 CASSPTGTNYGYTF TGTGCCAGCTCACCGACAGGGACTAACTATGGCTACACCTTC
. . TRBJ2-1 TRBV11-2 CASSPIRQGGHNEQFF TGTGCCAGCAGTCCGATTCGACAGGGAGGTCACAATGAGCAGTTCTTC
TRBD2 . TRBJ2-5 TRBV27 CASSQAGLGTRQETQYF TGTGCCAGCAGTCAAGCCGGACTCGGGACTAGACAAGAGACCCAGTACTTC
TRBD1 . TRBJ1-2 TRBV28 CASSLGDRAYYGYTF TGTGCCAGCAGTCTCGGAGACAGGGCTTACTATGGCTACACCTTC
TRBD1 . TRBJ2-4 TRBV7-9 CASSPDRGQGDIQYF TGTGCCAGCAGCCCGGACAGGGGGCAGGGGGACATTCAGTACTTC
. . TRBJ1-1 TRBV28 CATLQNTEAFF TGTGCCACCCTCCAGAACACTGAAGCTTTCTTT
. . TRBJ2-3 TRBV7-9 CASSLLTNPDTDTQYF TGTGCCAGCAGCTTACTGACCAACCCGGATACAGATACGCAGTATTTT
. few TRBJ1-2 TRBV5-1 CASSPRTSYGYTF TGCGCCAGCAGCCCGCGGACAAGCTATGGCTACACCTTC
TRBD1 few TRBJ1-1 TRBV6-1 CASSDQGARDTEAFF TGTGCCAGCAGTGACCAGGGGGCGAGAGACACTGAAGCTTTCTTT
. . TRBJ2-7 TRBV11-2 CASRSLRATQGQYF TGTGCCAGCAGATCCCTTAGAGCTACCCAGGGACAGTACTTC
. . TRBJ2-7 TRBV7-8 CASSPPQSYEQYF TGTGCCAGCAGCCCGCCGCAGTCCTACGAGCAGTACTTC
. . TRBJ2-5 TRBV29-1 CSVSNNQETQYF TGCAGCGTTTCTAACAATCAAGAGACCCAGTACTTC
. . TRBJ2-1 TRBV7-9 CASSFRSGSYNEQFF TGTGCCAGCAGCTTTCGTAGCGGATCCTACAATGAGCAGTTCTTC
. . TRBJ1-2 TRBV10-3 CAISDTRGYTF TGTGCCATCAGTGATACGCGTGGCTACACCTTC
. . TRBJ2-7 TRBV2 CASRQQSYEQYF TGTGCCAGCAGACAGCAATCCTACGAGCAGTACTTC
. . TRBJ1-2 TRBV28 CASSSGTSYGYTF TGTGCCAGCAGTTCGGGTACATCATATGGCTACACCTTC
. . TRBJ1-4 TRBV14 CASSQTGSNEKLFF TGTGCCAGCAGCCAAACAGGGTCTAATGAAAAACTGTTTTTT
TRBD1 . TRBJ2-7 TRBV5-1 CASSFDRVGYEQYF TGCGCCAGCAGCTTTGACAGGGTAGGCTACGAGCAGTACTTC
. once TRBJ1-2 TRBV10-2 CASSDPLRAGYTF TGCGCCAGCAGTGATCCTCTCAGGGCTGGCTACACCTTC
. . TRBJ1-4 TRBV11-2 CASSSYIGAGGEKLFF TGTGCCAGCAGCTCCTACATAGGGGCGGGGGGTGAAAAACTGTTTTTT
TRBD1 . TRBJ2-7 TRBV27 CASSSGQVGSYEQYF TGTGCCAGCAGCTCGGGACAGGTGGGTTCCTACGAGCAGTACTTC